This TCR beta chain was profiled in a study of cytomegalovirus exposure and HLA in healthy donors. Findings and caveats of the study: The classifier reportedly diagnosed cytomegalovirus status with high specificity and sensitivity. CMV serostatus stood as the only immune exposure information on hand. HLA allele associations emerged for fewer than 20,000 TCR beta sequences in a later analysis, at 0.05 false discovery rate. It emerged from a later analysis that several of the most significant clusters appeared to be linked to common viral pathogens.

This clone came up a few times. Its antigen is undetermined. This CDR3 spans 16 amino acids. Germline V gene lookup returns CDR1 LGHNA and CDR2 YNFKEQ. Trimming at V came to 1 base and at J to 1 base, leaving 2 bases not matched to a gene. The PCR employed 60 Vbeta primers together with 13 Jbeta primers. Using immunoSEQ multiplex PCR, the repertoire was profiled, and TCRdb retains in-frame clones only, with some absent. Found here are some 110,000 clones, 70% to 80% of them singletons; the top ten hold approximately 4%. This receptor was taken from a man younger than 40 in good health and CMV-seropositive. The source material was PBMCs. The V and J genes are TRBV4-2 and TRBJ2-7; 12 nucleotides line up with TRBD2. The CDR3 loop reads CASSQALAGGSYEQYF. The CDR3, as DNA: TGTGCCAGCAGCCAAGCTCTAGCGGGAGGGTCCTACGAGCAGTACTTC.